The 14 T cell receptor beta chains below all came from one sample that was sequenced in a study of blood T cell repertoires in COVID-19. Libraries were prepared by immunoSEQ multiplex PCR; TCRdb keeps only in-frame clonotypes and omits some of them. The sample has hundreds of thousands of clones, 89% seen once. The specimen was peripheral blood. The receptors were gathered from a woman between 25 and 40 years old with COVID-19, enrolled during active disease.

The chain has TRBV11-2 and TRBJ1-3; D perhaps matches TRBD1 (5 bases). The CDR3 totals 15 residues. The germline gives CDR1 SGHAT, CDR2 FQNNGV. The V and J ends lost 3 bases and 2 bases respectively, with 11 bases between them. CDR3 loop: CASSLARRAGNTIYF. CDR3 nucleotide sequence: TGTGCCAGCAGCTTGGCTCGCAGGGCTGGAAACACCATATATTTT. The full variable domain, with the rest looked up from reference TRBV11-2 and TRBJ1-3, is EAGVAQSPRYKIIEKRQSVAFWCNPISGHATLYWYQQILGQGPKLLIQFQNNGVVDDSQLPKDRFSAERLKGVDSTLKIQPAKLEDSAVYLCASSLARRAGNTIYFGEGSWLTVV.

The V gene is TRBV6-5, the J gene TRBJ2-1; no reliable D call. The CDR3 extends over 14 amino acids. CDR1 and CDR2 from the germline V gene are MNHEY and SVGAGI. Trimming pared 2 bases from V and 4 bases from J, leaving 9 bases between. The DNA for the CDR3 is TGTGCCAGCAGTTACACCGCGGTATACAATGAGCAGTTCTTC. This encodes CASSYTAVYNEQFF.

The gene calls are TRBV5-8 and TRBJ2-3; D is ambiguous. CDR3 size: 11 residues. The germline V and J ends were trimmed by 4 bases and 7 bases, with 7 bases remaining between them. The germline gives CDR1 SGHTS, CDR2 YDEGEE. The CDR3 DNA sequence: TGTGCCAGCAGCCAGAGGAATACGCAGTATTTT. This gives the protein CASSQRNTQYF.

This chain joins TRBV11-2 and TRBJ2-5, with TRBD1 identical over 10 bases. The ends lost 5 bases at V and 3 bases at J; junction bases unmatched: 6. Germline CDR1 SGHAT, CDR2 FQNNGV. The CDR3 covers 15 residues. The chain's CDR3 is CASSPRQGAEETQYF. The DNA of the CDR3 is TGTGCCAGCAGCCCCCGACAGGGGGCGGAAGAGACCCAGTACTTC.

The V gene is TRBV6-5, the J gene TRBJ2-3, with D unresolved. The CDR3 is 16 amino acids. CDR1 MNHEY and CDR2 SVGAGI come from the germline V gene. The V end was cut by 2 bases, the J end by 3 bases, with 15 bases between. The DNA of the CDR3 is TGTGCCAGCAGTTACGGGCTCTCCGAAGGAACAGATACGCAGTATTTT. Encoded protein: CASSYGLSEGTDTQYF.

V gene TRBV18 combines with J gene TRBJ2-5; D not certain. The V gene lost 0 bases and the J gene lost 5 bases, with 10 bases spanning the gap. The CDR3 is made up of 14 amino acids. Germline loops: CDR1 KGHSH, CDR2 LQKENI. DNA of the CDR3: TGTGCCAGCTCACCACCGAATGCGCGTGAGACCCAGTACTTC. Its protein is CASSPPNARETQYF.

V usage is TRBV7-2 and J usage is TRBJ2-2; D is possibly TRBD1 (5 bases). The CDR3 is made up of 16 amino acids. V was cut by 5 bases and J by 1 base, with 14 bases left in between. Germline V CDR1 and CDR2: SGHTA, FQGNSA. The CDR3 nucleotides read TGTGCCAGCAGCCCCCAAACAGGTCTGAACACCGGGGAGCTGTTTTTT. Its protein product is CASSPQTGLNTGELFF.

The CDR3 bases are TGTGCCAGCAGTTTATACGGGGGAAAGAACACTGAAGCTTTCTTT. Encoded protein: CASSLYGGKNTEAFF. V and J are TRBV28 and TRBJ1-1; weak D call: TRBD1 (5 bases). With 1 base removed from V and 1 base from J, the gap between germline ends came to 10 bases. There are 15 residues in the CDR3. In germline, CDR1 is MDHEN, CDR2 SYDVKM.

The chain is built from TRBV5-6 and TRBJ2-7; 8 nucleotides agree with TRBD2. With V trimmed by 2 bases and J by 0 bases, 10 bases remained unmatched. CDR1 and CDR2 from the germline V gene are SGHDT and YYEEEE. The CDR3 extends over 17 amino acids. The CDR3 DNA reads TGTGCCAGCAGCTTCGGCTCTACTAGCGGAAGCTCCTACGAGCAGTACGTC. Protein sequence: CASSFGSTSGSSYEQYV.

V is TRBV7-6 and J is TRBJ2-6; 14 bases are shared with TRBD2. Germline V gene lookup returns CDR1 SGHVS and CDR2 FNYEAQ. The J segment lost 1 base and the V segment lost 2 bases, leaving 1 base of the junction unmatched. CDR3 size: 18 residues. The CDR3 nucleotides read TGTGCCAGCAGCTTAAGACTAGCGGGAGGGTCTGGGGCCAACGTCCTGACTTTC. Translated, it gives CASSLRLAGGSGANVLTF.

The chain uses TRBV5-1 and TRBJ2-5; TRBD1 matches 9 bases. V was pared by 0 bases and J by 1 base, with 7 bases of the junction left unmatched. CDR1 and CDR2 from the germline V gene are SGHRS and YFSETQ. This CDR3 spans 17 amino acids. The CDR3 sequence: CASSLAGGQGSQETQYF. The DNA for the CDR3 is TGCGCCAGCAGCTTGGCCGGGGGACAGGGCTCCCAAGAGACCCAGTACTTC. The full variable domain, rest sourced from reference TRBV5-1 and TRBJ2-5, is KAGVTQTPRYLIKTRGQQVTLSCSPISGHRSVSWYQQTPGQGLQFLFEYFSETQRNKGNFPGRFSGRQFSNSRSEMNVSTLELGDSALYLCASSLAGGQGSQETQYFGPGTRLLVL.

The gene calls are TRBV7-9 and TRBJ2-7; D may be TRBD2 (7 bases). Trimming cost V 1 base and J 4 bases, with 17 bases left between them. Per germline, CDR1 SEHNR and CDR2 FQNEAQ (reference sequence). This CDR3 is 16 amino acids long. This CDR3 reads CASSLGGGLAEYEQYV. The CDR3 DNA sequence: TGTGCCAGCAGCTTAGGAGGGGGGCTAGCGGAATACGAGCAGTACGTC.

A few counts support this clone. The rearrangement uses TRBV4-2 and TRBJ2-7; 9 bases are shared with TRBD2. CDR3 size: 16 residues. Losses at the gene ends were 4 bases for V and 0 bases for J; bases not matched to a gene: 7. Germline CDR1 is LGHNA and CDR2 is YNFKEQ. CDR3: CASSRTSGPSSYEQYF. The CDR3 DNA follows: TGTGCCAGCAGCCGAACTAGCGGGCCCAGCTCCTACGAGCAGTACTTC.

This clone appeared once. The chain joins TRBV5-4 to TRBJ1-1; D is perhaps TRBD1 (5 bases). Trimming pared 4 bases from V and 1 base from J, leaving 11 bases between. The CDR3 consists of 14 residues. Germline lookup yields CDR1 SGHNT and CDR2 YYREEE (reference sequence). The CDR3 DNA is TGTGCCAGCAGCGCAGGGCTTAGGAACACTGAAGCTTTCTTT. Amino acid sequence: CASSAGLRNTEAFF.